This is a list of T cell receptor beta chains from one sample in a study of T cell responses to AZD1222 COVID-19 vaccine. The data were produced by immunoSEQ multiplex PCR, yet TCRdb's version contains in-frame clones alone and is incomplete. In the table there are 150,000 to 200,000 clones, 80% to 95% of which are singletons. Here the sequenced sample was peripheral blood, taken on day 0 of AZD1222 vaccination. The origin of the receptors is an adult in good health. CDR3s include the opening cysteine and the closing phenylalanine or tryptophan. D genes are given only for firm matches. Where a row states a size, it is once, few, many or the class of an expanded clone; other rows omit it.

v_gene	abundance	d_gene	j_gene	len	CDR3aa	CDR3nt
TRBV5-8	NA	NA	TRBJ1-1	14	CASSFSWGNTEAFF	TGTGCCAGCAGCTTTAGTTGGGGGAACACTGAAGCTTTCTTT
TRBV5-1	NA	TRBD1	TRBJ2-5	15	CASSFSGQGKETQYF	TGCGCCAGCAGCTTCTCGGGACAGGGAAAAGAGACCCAGTACTTC
TRBV18	NA	TRBD2	TRBJ2-1	16	CASSRQREGSYNEQFF	TGTGCCAGCTCCCGCCAGCGGGAGGGCTCCTACAATGAGCAGTTCTTC
TRBV19	NA	NA	TRBJ1-5	13	CASSILIYQPQHF	TGTGCCAGTAGTATCCTCATCTATCAGCCCCAGCATTTT
TRBV15	NA	NA	TRBJ2-7	16	CATSRDHTNGAYEQYF	TGTGCCACCAGCAGAGATCACACCAACGGGGCCTACGAGCAGTACTTC
TRBV5-1	NA	NA	TRBJ1-5	13	CASSLEVDQPQHF	TGCGCCAGCAGCTTGGAAGTAGATCAGCCCCAGCATTTT
TRBV5-1	NA	NA	TRBJ2-5	13	CASSSRVEETQYF	TGCGCCAGCAGCTCGAGGGTAGAGGAGACCCAGTACTTC
TRBV6-1	once	NA	TRBJ2-7	13	CASSEADVGALYF	TGTGCCAGCAGTGAAGCAGACGTGGGGGCTCTGTACTTC
TRBV27	NA	NA	TRBJ1-2	13	CASRRTLADGYTF	TGTGCCAGCAGGAGGACCTTAGCTGATGGCTACACCTTC
TRBV5-1	NA	TRBD1	TRBJ1-2	15	CASSRGQGGDLGYTF	TGCGCCAGCAGCAGGGGACAGGGGGGTGACTTGGGCTACACCTTC
TRBV27	NA	NA	TRBJ1-1	14	CASLMTFSNTEAFF	TGTGCCAGCCTCATGACATTCTCGAACACTGAAGCTTTCTTT
TRBV3-1/TRBV3-2	NA	TRBD2	TRBJ2-7	16	CASSPLGRAGFWEQYF	TGTGCCAGCAGCCCGTTGGGGAGGGCAGGATTTTGGGAGCAGTACTTC
TRBV7-9	NA	TRBD2	TRBJ2-7	15	CASSPRLAGSYEQYF	TGTGCCAGCAGCCCTCGACTAGCGGGCTCCTACGAGCAGTACTTC
TRBV6-1	NA	TRBD1	TRBJ1-5	17	CASSGSQRGRGNQPQHF	TGTGCCAGCAGTGGCTCACAAAGGGGGCGCGGGAATCAGCCCCAGCATTTT
TRBV3-1/TRBV3-2	NA	NA	TRBJ1-1	14	CASSQGTPSTEAFF	TGTGCCAGCAGCCAAGGCACCCCTTCCACTGAAGCTTTCTTT
TRBV11-3	NA	NA	TRBJ1-1	14	CASSFSGPNTEAFF	TGTGCCAGCAGCTTTTCAGGGCCGAACACTGAAGCTTTCTTT
TRBV6-5	NA	NA	TRBJ2-3	14	CASKSGPSTDTQYF	TGTGCCAGCAAGAGTGGGCCGAGCACAGATACGCAGTATTTT
TRBV7-2	NA	NA	TRBJ2-7	13	CASSQERWVEQYF	TGTGCCAGCAGCCAAGAGAGGTGGGTAGAGCAGTACTTC
TRBV6-5	NA	TRBD2	TRBJ2-3	15	CASTLTSIGTDTQYF	TGTGCCAGCACCTTGACTAGCATAGGTACAGATACGCAGTATTTT
TRBV6-5	NA	TRBD1	TRBJ1-2	14	CASSQPGQTLGYTF	TGTGCCAGCAGCCAGCCGGGACAGACCCTCGGCTACACCTTC
TRBV21-1	NA	NA	TRBJ2-2	18	CASSKAGSGLGVSGELFF	TGTGCCAGCAGCAAAGCAGGGTCGGGACTAGGTGTCTCCGGGGAGCTGTTTTTT
TRBV5-1	NA	NA	TRBJ1-1	15	CASRSQPGANTEAFF	TGCGCCAGCCGAAGCCAGCCAGGGGCGAACACTGAAGCTTTCTTT
TRBV5-1	NA	TRBD1	TRBJ1-2	16	CASSLVAGQGDYGYTF	TGCGCCAGCAGCTTGGTGGCGGGACAGGGGGACTATGGCTACACCTTC
TRBV5-1	NA	NA	TRBJ1-1	13	CASSSQRGNGAFF	TGCGCCAGCAGCTCTCAACGTGGAAATGGAGCTTTCTTT
TRBV5-1	NA	NA	TRBJ2-3	13	CASSLALGFAQYF	TGCGCCAGCAGCTTGGCTCTAGGATTTGCGCAGTATTTT
TRBV28	NA	NA	TRBJ1-1	11	CASNRVTEAFF	TGTGCCAGCAATCGGGTGACTGAAGCTTTCTTT
TRBV2	NA	NA	TRBJ2-3	12	CASTLAPDTQYF	TGTGCCAGCACCCTGGCCCCAGATACGCAGTATTTT
TRBV30	NA	NA	TRBJ2-7	14	CAWPLPGTFYEQYF	TGTGCCTGGCCGCTACCGGGGACCTTTTACGAGCAGTACTTC
TRBV6-1	NA	TRBD1	TRBJ1-2	14	CASLLAQGGYGYTF	TGTGCCAGCCTCCTCGCCCAGGGGGGATATGGCTACACCTTC
TRBV2	NA	NA	TRBJ1-6	15	CASSEYSSYNSPLHF	TGTGCCAGCAGTGAATACAGCTCCTATAATTCACCCCTCCACTTT
TRBV11-3	NA	TRBD2	TRBJ2-1	15	CASSLLAGGYNEQFF	TGTGCCAGCAGCTTACTAGCGGGAGGGTACAATGAGCAGTTCTTC
TRBV2	NA	NA	TRBJ1-2	16	CASSSQGGVINYGYTF	TGTGCCAGCAGTTCGCAGGGTGGTGTTATTAACTATGGCTACACCTTC
TRBV15	NA	TRBD1	TRBJ1-3	19	CATSASPRTGHPSGNTIYF	TGTGCCACCAGCGCCAGCCCCCGGACAGGCCATCCCTCTGGAAACACCATATATTTT
TRBV5-1	NA	NA	TRBJ1-6	15	CASSLEAGLYSPLHF	TGCGCCAGCAGCTTGGAGGCAGGGCTCTATTCACCCCTCCACTTT
TRBV11-2	NA	NA	TRBJ1-4	18	CASSSSSQGHATNEKLFF	TGTGCCAGCAGCTCCTCGTCTCAGGGCCATGCAACTAATGAAAAACTGTTTTTT
TRBV29-1	NA	TRBD1	TRBJ1-3	14	CSFRAGGYGNTIYF	TGCAGCTTCCGGGCAGGGGGCTATGGAAACACCATATATTTT
TRBV7-9	NA	TRBD1	TRBJ2-7	13	CAGERDSSYEQYF	TGTGCCGGCGAACGGGACAGCTCCTACGAGCAGTACTTC
TRBV7-9	NA	NA	TRBJ2-1	17	CASSSHRDGGLYNEQFF	TGTGCCAGCAGCTCTCACCGGGACGGGGGCCTATACAATGAGCAGTTCTTC
TRBV2	NA	TRBD1	TRBJ2-1	15	CASSEGQGVWNEQFF	TGTGCCAGCAGTGAAGGACAGGGAGTCTGGAATGAGCAGTTCTTC
TRBV6-5	NA	NA	TRBJ1-1	15	CASSLQVNMNTEAFF	TGTGCCAGCAGTTTACAAGTAAACATGAACACTGAAGCTTTCTTT
TRBV6-5	NA	TRBD2	TRBJ2-2	15	CASTHIAGYTGELFF	TGTGCCAGCACCCATATAGCGGGTTACACCGGGGAGCTGTTTTTT
TRBV12-3/TRBV12-4	NA	NA	TRBJ1-2	11	CASSSTIGYTF	TGTGCCAGCAGTTCGACAATAGGCTACACCTTC
TRBV6-1	NA	NA	TRBJ1-2	17	CASSDYLGQPPNYGYTF	TGTGCCAGCAGTGACTATTTGGGGCAGCCCCCTAACTATGGCTACACCTTC
TRBV6-1	NA	TRBD2	TRBJ2-4	14	CASSDGGAKNIQYF	TGTGCCAGCAGTGACGGGGGGGCCAAAAACATTCAGTACTTC
TRBV25-1	NA	NA	TRBJ1-4	13	CASKGTANEKLFF	TGTGCCAGCAAGGGGACGGCTAATGAAAAACTGTTTTTT
TRBV29-1	NA	TRBD1	TRBJ1-1	14	CSVGTGGMNTEAFF	TGCAGCGTTGGGACAGGGGGCATGAACACTGAAGCTTTCTTT
TRBV5-8	NA	TRBD1	TRBJ2-5	13	CASSLWDQGAQYF	TGTGCCAGCAGCTTGTGGGACCAGGGGGCCCAGTACTTC
TRBV29-1	NA	NA	TRBJ1-1	15	CSVEGNTGTYTEAFF	TGCAGCGTAGAAGGTAATACAGGGACTTACACTGAAGCTTTCTTT
TRBV27	NA	TRBD1	TRBJ2-3	16	CASSLFRQGAGDTQYF	TGTGCCAGCAGTTTATTTCGACAGGGGGCAGGAGATACGCAGTATTTT
TRBV11-2	NA	NA	TRBJ1-2	13	CASSRGRMYGYTF	TGTGCCAGCAGCCGGGGACGGATGTATGGCTACACCTTC
TRBV5-1	NA	TRBD1	TRBJ1-1	15	CASSLRTGANTEAFF	TGCGCCAGCAGCTTGAGGACAGGGGCGAACACTGAAGCTTTCTTT